This T cell receptor beta chain was found in a study of shared clonotypes between healthy human individuals. Study-level findings and limits: Generation of non-shared clonotypes was less probable than generation of clonotypes shared by all four donors.

In this sample, this clone turned up once. Its antigen is currently unknown. Roughly 200 ng DNA, tens of thousands of T cell genomes, went into each sorted-subset replicate PCR. Generated by immunoSEQ multiplex PCR, the TCRdb table keeps only in-frame clones and is missing some. The table lists about 2 million clones, 95% of them singletons. The germline gives CDR1 SEHNR, CDR2 FQNEAQ (reference sequence). V was trimmed by 5 bases and J by 2 bases, leaving 18 bases between them. This CDR3 comprises 16 residues. This clonotype was obtained from a man aged 18 to 29 in good health. This chain uses TRBV7-9 with TRBJ2-5, with D tentatively TRBD1 (6 bases). Sequenced sample: naive CD4+ T cells sorted from blood. Subset of the sample: CD45RA+ positively selected. As DNA, the CDR3 is TGTGCCAGCAGCCGCGCCTTGACAGGACGGCAAGAGACCCAGTACTTC. It yields the protein CASSRALTGRQETQYF.